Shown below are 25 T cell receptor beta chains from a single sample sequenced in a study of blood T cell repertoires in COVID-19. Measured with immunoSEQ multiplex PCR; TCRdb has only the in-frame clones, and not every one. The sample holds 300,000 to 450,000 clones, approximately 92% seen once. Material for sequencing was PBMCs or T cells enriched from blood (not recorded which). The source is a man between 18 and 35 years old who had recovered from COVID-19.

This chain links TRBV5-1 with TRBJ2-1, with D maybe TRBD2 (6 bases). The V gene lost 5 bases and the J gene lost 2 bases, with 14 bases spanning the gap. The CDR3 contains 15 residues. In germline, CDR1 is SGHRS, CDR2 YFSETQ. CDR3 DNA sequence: TGCGCCAGCAGTTTTAGCGGCCTAACCTACAATGAGCAGTTCTTC. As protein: CASSFSGLTYNEQFF.

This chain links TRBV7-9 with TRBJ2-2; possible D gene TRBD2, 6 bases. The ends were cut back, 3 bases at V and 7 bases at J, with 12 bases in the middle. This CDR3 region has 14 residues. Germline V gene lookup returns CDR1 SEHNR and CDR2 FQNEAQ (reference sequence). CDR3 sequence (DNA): TGTGCCAGCAGCTTTAATCTAGCGATCGGGGAGCTGTTTTTT. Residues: CASSFNLAIGELFF.

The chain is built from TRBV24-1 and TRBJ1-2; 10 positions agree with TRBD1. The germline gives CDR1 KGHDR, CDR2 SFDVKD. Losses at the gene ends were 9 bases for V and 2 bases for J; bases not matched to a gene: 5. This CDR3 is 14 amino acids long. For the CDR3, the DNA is TGTGCCACCGGGACAGGGGCCTTCAACTATGGCTACACCTTC. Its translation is CATGTGAFNYGYTF.

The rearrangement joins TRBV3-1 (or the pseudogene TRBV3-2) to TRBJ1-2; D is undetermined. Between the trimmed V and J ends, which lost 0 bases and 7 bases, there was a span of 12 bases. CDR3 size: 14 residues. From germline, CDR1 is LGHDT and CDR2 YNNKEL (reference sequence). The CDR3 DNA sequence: TGTGCCAGCAGCCAAGATCTCCAGGTTGGTGGCTACACCTTC. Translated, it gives CASSQDLQVGGYTF.

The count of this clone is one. In DNA form, the CDR3 reads TGTGCCAGCAGCTTTCACAGGAACACTGAAGCTTTCTTT. Protein: CASSFHRNTEAFF. This chain uses TRBV14 with TRBJ1-1; unclear D gene. Per germline, CDR1 SGHDN and CDR2 FVKESK. Trimming removed 5 bases at V and 1 base at J, with 8 bases between. The CDR3 covers 13 residues. Full variable domain (outside the CDR3, taken from reference TRBV14 and TRBJ1-1): EAGVTQFPSHSVIEKGQTVTLRCDPISGHDNLYWYRRVMGKEIKFLLHFVKESKQDESGMPNNRFLAERTGGTYSTLKVQPAELEDSGVYFCASSFHRNTEAFFGQGTRLTVV.

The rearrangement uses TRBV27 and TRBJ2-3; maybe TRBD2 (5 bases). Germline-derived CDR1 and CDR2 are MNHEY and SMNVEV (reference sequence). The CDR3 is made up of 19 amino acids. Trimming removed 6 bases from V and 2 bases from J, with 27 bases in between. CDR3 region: CASRRSPPRGGKHTDTQYF. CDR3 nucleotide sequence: TGTGCCAGCAGAAGATCCCCACCCCGCGGAGGAAAACACACAGATACGCAGTATTTT.

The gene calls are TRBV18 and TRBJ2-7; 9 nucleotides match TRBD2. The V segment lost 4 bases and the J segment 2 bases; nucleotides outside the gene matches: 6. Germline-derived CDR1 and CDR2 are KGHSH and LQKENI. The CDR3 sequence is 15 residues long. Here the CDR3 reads CASSRLAVGTYEQYF. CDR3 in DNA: TGTGCCAGCTCACGACTAGCGGTTGGCACCTACGAGCAGTACTTC.

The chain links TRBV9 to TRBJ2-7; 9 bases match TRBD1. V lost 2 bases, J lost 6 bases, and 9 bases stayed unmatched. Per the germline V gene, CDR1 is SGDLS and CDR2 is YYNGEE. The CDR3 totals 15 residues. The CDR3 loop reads CASSVAPDRGTEQYF. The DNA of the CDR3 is TGTGCCAGCAGCGTGGCTCCGGACAGGGGCACCGAGCAGTACTTC.

Here the CDR3 DNA reads TGTGCCAGCAGCTTAGGAGGGGGCTATAGCAATCAGCCCCAGCATTTT. It specifies CASSLGGGYSNQPQHF. The gene calls are TRBV7-8 and TRBJ1-5; TRBD1 matches at 7 bases. Trimming cost V 1 base and J 0 bases; bases outside gene matches: 3. CDR1 is SGHVS, CDR2 FQNEAQ, per germline. The CDR3 loop spans 16 amino acids.

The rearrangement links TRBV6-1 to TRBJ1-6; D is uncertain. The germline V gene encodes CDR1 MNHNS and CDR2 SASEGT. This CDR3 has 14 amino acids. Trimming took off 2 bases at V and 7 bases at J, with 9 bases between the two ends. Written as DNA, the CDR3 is TGTGCCAGCAGTGAACTGGAGAAGAATTCACCCCTCCACTTT. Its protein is CASSELEKNSPLHF.

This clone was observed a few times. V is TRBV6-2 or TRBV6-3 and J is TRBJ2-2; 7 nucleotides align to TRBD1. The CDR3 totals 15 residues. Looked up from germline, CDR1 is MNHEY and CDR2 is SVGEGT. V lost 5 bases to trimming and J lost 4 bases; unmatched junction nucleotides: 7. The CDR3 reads CASSPDRESTGELFF. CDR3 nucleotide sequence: TGTGCCAGCAGTCCCGACAGGGAAAGCACCGGGGAGCTGTTTTTT.

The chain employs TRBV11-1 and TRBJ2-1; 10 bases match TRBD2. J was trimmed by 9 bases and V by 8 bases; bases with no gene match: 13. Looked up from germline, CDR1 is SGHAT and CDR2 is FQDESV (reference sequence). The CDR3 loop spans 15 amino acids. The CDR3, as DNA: TGTGCCAGCTCCCGCGGGGCTAGCGGGAGTACTGAGCAGTTCTTC. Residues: CASSRGASGSTEQFF.

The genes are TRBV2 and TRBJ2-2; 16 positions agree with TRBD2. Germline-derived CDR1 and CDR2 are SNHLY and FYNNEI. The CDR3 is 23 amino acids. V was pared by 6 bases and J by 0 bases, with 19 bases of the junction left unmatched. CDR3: CASSLSTTGTSGRELPNTGELFF. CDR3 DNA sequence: TGTGCCAGCAGCCTATCAACTACCGGGACTAGCGGGAGGGAATTACCGAACACCGGGGAGCTGTTTTTT.

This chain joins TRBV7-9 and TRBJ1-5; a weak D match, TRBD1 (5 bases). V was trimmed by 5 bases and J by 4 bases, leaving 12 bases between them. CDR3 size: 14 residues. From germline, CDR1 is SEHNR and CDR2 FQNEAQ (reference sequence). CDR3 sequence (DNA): TGTGCCAGCAGCCATGCCGGGGGGAATCAGCCCCAGCATTTT. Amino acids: CASSHAGGNQPQHF.

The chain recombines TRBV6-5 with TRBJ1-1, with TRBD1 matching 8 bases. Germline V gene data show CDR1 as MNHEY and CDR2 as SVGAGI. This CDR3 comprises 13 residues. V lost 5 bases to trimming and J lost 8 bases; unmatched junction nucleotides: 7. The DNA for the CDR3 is TGTGCCAGCAGTACTCACCGACAGGGGGAAGCTTTCTTT. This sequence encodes CASSTHRQGEAFF.

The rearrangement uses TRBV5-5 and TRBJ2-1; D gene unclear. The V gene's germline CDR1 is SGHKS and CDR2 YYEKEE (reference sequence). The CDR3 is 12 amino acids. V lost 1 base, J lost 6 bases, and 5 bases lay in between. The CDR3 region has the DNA TGTGCCAGCAGCTTGCGGGTCAATGAGCAGTTCTTC. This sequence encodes CASSLRVNEQFF.

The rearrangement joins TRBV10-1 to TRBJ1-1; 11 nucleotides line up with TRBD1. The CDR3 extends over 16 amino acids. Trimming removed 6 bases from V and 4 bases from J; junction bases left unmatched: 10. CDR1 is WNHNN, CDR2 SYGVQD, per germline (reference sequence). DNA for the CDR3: TGCGCCAGCAGAGGTCCGGGACAGGGGGTTTTCACTGAAGCTTTCTTT. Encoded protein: CASRGPGQGVFTEAFF.

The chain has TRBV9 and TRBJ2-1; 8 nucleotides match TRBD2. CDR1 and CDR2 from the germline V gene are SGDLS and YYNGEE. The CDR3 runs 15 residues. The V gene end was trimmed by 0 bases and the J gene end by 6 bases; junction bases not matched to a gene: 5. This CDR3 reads CASSVAAGGPNEQFF. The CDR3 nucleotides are TGTGCCAGCAGCGTAGCGGCGGGGGGCCCCAATGAGCAGTTCTTC.

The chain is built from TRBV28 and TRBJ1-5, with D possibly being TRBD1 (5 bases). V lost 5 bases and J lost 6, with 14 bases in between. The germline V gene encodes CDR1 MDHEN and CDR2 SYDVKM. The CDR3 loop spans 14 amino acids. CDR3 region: CASSPPGVLQPQHF. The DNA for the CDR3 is TGTGCCAGCAGTCCGCCGGGGGTCCTTCAGCCCCAGCATTTT.

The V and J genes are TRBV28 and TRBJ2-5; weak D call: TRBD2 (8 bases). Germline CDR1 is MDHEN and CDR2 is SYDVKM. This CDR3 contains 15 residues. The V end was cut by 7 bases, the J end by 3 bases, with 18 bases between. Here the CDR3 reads CASTLSGTVKETQYF. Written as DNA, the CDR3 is TGTGCCAGCACACTTAGCGGGACAGTCAAAGAGACCCAGTACTTC.

CDR3 in amino acids: CAWSVRGQPQHF. The CDR3 bases are TGTGCCTGGTCCGTTAGGGGCCAGCCCCAGCATTTT. The chain employs TRBV30 and TRBJ1-5, with D perhaps TRBD1 (5 bases). Between the trimmed V and J ends, which lost 5 bases and 7 bases, there was a span of 12 bases. Germline CDR1 reads GTSNPN; CDR2 reads SVGIG (reference sequence). The length of the CDR3 is 12 residues.

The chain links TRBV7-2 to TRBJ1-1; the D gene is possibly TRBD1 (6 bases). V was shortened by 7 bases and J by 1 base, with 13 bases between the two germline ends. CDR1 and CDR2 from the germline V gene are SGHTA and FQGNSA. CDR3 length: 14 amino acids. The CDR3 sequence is CASNLQGSNTEAFF. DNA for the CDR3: TGTGCCAGCAACCTGCAGGGGTCGAACACTGAAGCTTTCTTT.

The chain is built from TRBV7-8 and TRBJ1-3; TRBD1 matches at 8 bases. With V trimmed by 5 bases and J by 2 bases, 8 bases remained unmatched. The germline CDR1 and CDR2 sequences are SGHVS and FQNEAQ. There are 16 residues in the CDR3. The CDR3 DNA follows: TGTGCCAGCAGCGGAGGACAGGGTAAACCTGGAAACACCATATATTTT. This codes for CASSGGQGKPGNTIYF.

CDR3 loop: CASTQDITYNEQFF. As DNA, the CDR3 is TGCGCCAGTACACAGGATATTACCTACAATGAGCAGTTCTTC. The gene calls are TRBV5-1 and TRBJ2-1; perhaps TRBD1 as D (5 bases). Trimming removed 8 bases at V and 2 bases at J, with 14 bases between. This CDR3 has 14 amino acids. The V gene's germline CDR1 is SGHRS and CDR2 YFSETQ.

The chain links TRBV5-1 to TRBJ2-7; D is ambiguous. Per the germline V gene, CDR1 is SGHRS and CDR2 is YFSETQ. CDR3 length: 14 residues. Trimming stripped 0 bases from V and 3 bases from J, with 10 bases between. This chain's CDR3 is CASSLEYGDYEQYF. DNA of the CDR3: TGCGCCAGCAGCTTGGAGTATGGAGACTACGAGCAGTACTTC.